The 27 T cell receptor beta chains in this list originate from one sample, sequenced in a study of cytomegalovirus exposure and HLA in healthy donors. 60 Vbeta and 13 Jbeta primers were used in PCR. The data were produced by immunoSEQ multiplex PCR, yet TCRdb's version contains in-frame clones alone and is incomplete. The sample holds 150,000 to 200,000 clones, around 81% seen once. The source material was PBMCs. The receptors come from a man between 18 and 29 years old in good health and CMV-seronegative.

This rearrangement joins TRBV5-4 to TRBJ2-5; the match to TRBD2 covers 8 bases. TRBJ2-7 matches the DNA end more closely, so the J call is doubtful. Germline V gene data show CDR1 as SGHNT and CDR2 as YYREEE (reference sequence). This CDR3 has 14 amino acids. Here the CDR3 DNA reads TGTGCCAGCAGCCCGGGAGGGCCCGGGGGCGAGCAGTACTTC. It translates to CASSPGGPGGEQYF.

This clone was seen only a few times. The V and J genes are TRBV6-5 and TRBJ1-2, with 8 bases fitting TRBD1. Germline assignment: CDR1 MNHEY and CDR2 SVGAGI. The CDR3 consists of 13 residues. V shed 4 bases, J shed 3 bases, and the junction held 1 base outside the gene matches. CDR3 loop: CASSLTGDYGYTF. As DNA, the CDR3 is TGTGCCAGCAGTTTGACAGGGGACTATGGCTACACCTTC.

CDR3 DNA: TGTGCCAGCAGCCTACGACAGGTACATAGCAATCAGCCCCAGCATTTT. This translates into CASSLRQVHSNQPQHF. The chain employs TRBV5-5 and TRBJ1-5; perhaps TRBD1 as D (6 bases). The CDR3 sequence is 16 residues long. Trimming removed 4 bases from V and 0 bases from J, with 14 bases in between. The germline CDR1 and CDR2 sequences are SGHKS and YYEKEE (reference sequence). Combining the CDR3 with reference TRBV5-5 and TRBJ1-5 gives the whole variable domain DAGVTQSPTHLIKTRGQQVTLRCSPISGHKSVSWYQQVLGQGPQFIFQYYEKEERGRGNFPDRFSARQFPNYSSELNVNALLLGDSALYLCASSLRQVHSNQPQHFGDGTRLSIL.

The J gene is TRBJ2-2, the V gene TRBV4-3; D perhaps matches TRBD1 (6 bases). With 4 bases removed from V and 1 base from J, the gap between germline ends came to 7 bases. Looked up from germline, CDR1 is LGHNA and CDR2 is YSLEER. The CDR3 extends over 14 amino acids. CDR3 coding DNA: TGCGCCAGCAGCCGGGGGCGGAACACCGGGGAGCTGTTTTTT. Translating it yields CASSRGRNTGELFF.

The chain joins TRBV6-4 to TRBJ2-1; TRBD1 matches at 10 bases. The J segment lost 9 bases and the V segment lost 2 bases, leaving 1 base of the junction unmatched. CDR3 size: 13 residues. Germline lookup yields CDR1 MRHNA and CDR2 SNTAGT. The CDR3 DNA follows: TGTGCCAGCAGTGACGGGGACAGGGGTGAGCAGTTCTTC. This translates into CASSDGDRGEQFF.

Only a few counts were recorded for this clone. The chain uses TRBV27 and TRBJ1-1; D might be TRBD1 (6 bases). Germline-derived CDR1 and CDR2 are MNHEY and SMNVEV (reference sequence). Trimming took off 5 bases at V and 2 bases at J, with 12 bases between the two ends. The CDR3 consists of 14 residues. CDR3 region: CASSPGTPNTEAFF. The DNA of the CDR3 is TGTGCCAGCAGTCCCGGGACACCCAACACTGAAGCTTTCTTT.

The rearrangement uses TRBV19 and TRBJ2-2; 10 nucleotides align to TRBD1. Germline V CDR1 and CDR2: LNHDA, SQIVND (reference sequence). The CDR3 has 15 amino acids. J gave up 6 bases and V 7 bases, and 8 bases lay outside the gene matches. CDR3 nucleotide sequence: TGTGCCAGTACCACCGGGACAGGGGTTGCCGGGGAGCTGTTTTTT. This translates into CASTTGTGVAGELFF.

CDR3 amino acids: CASSLWDRGLLGANVLTF. In DNA form, the CDR3 reads TGTGCCAGCAGCCTCTGGGACAGGGGGTTACTGGGGGCCAACGTCCTGACTTTC. This rearrangement joins TRBV5-4 to TRBJ2-6; 11 bases are a match to TRBD1. Trimming removed 4 bases from V and 4 bases from J; junction bases left unmatched: 10. The CDR3 sequence is 18 residues long. Germline V gene lookup returns CDR1 SGHNT and CDR2 YYREEE (reference sequence).

V is TRBV5-1 and J is TRBJ2-1, with D possibly being TRBD2 (6 bases). This CDR3 region has 14 residues. The V gene's germline CDR1 is SGHRS and CDR2 YFSETQ. Trimming shortened V by 4 bases and J by 5 bases, and 13 bases separated the two germline ends. CDR3 nucleotide sequence: TGCGCCAGCAGCGGCGGGGAACGAAACAATGAGCAGTTCTTC. This translates into CASSGGERNNEQFF.

The CDR3 sequence: CASSDIGHTGYTF. Written as DNA, the CDR3 is TGTGCCAGCAGCGACATTGGGCATACAGGCTACACCTTC. V gene TRBV7-9 combines with J gene TRBJ1-2; D is ambiguous. The germline V and J ends were trimmed by 5 bases and 8 bases, with 15 bases remaining between them. The CDR3 length is 13 residues. Germline V CDR1 and CDR2: SEHNR, FQNEAQ (reference sequence).

The J gene is TRBJ2-1, the V gene TRBV11-3; no reliable D call. CDR1 SGHNT and CDR2 YENEEA come from the germline V gene. The V end was cut by 1 base, the J end by 0 bases, with 7 bases between. This CDR3 contains 15 residues. The CDR3: CASSLVLGSYNEQFF. The CDR3 nucleotides read TGTGCCAGCAGCTTAGTTCTAGGCTCCTACAATGAGCAGTTCTTC.

V is TRBV9 and J is TRBJ2-1; 7 bases fit TRBD2. The V segment lost 4 bases and the J segment 8 bases; nucleotides outside the gene matches: 9. The CDR3 totals 14 residues. Germline loops: CDR1 SGDLS, CDR2 YYNGEE. The CDR3 nucleotides read TGTGCCAGCAGCTTTGGGGGGGGAACCCATGAGCAGTTCTTC. Amino acids: CASSFGGGTHEQFF.

The chain uses TRBV5-5 and TRBJ2-2, with 7 bases lining up with TRBD1. J was trimmed by 1 base and V by 1 base; bases with no gene match: 7. This CDR3 region has 17 residues. Germline CDR1 SGHKS, CDR2 YYEKEE (reference sequence). CDR3 in DNA: TGTGCCAGCAGCTTGAAGGGAACAGGGGTGAACACCGGGGAGCTGTTTTTT. Protein: CASSLKGTGVNTGELFF.

The genes are TRBV28 and TRBJ2-5; 7 bases agree with TRBD1. The better agreement between TRBJ2-7 and the DNA end casts doubt on the J call. Germline V gene data show CDR1 as MDHEN and CDR2 as SYDVKM. This CDR3 comprises 14 residues. DNA of the CDR3: TGTGCCAGCAGTTTCGAGACAGGGACGTCCGAGCAGTACTTC. It yields the protein CASSFETGTSEQYF.

The chain employs TRBV4-3 and TRBJ2-1, with 8 bases fitting TRBD2. The length of the CDR3 is 14 residues. V gave up 3 bases and J gave up 11 bases; unmatched junction bases: 9. Germline lookup yields CDR1 LGHNA and CDR2 YSLEER. The CDR3 bases are TGCGCCAGCAGCCACGACTACAGCGGGGGTAAGCAGTTCTTC. Protein product: CASSHDYSGGKQFF.

The chain recombines TRBV7-8 with TRBJ2-3; weak D call: TRBD1 (6 bases). Germline V gene lookup returns CDR1 SGHVS and CDR2 FQNEAQ. V was trimmed by 3 bases and J by 4 bases, leaving 14 bases between them. CDR3 size: 15 residues. CDR3 in DNA: TGTGCCAGCAGCTTCCTCCAGGGGATGGCAGATACGCAGTATTTT. Translation gives CASSFLQGMADTQYF.

This sequence joins TRBV6-1 and TRBJ2-7, with D possibly matching TRBD2 (5 bases). Germline V CDR1 and CDR2: MNHNS, SASEGT. Trimming removed 11 bases from V and 9 bases from J, with 20 bases in between. The CDR3 is made up of 12 amino acids. CDR3 bases: TGTGCCGCCCGCGGCCCTACGAGCGGGCAGTACTTC. Its protein product is CAARGPTSGQYF.

The table lists this clone with a count of one. This rearrangement joins TRBV9 to TRBJ2-1; 8 bases map to TRBD2. J gave up 6 bases and V 2 bases, and 10 bases lay outside the gene matches. CDR1 and CDR2 from the germline V gene are SGDLS and YYNGEE. The CDR3 runs 16 residues. The CDR3 reads CASSVLAGKRGNEQFF. CDR3 DNA: TGTGCCAGCAGCGTCCTAGCGGGCAAGAGGGGCAATGAGCAGTTCTTC.

Of note for this clone: Other DNA sequences in this sample translate to the same CDR3. The chain joins TRBV6-1 to TRBJ1-2; D is unclear. This CDR3 region has 13 residues. Germline V gene lookup returns CDR1 MNHNS and CDR2 SASEGT. V was cut by 3 bases and J by 5 bases, with 10 bases left in between. The CDR3 region is CASSETGKYGYTF. DNA for the CDR3: TGTGCCAGCAGTGAGACGGGAAAATATGGCTACACCTTC.

The genes are TRBV10-2 and TRBJ2-5; D perhaps matches TRBD2 (6 bases). Trimming shortened V by 2 bases and J by 5 bases, and 12 bases separated the two germline ends. This CDR3 has 14 amino acids. Germline CDR1 WSHSY, CDR2 SAAADI. The CDR3 loop reads CASSEAGLGETQYF. Here the CDR3 DNA reads TGCGCCAGCAGTGAGGCGGGGCTGGGTGAGACCCAGTACTTC.

This clone was counted only a few times. The V gene is TRBV27, the J gene TRBJ2-1; 8 bases are a match to TRBD2. The ends lost 0 bases at V and 2 bases at J; junction bases unmatched: 9. This CDR3 is 18 amino acids long. Per the germline V gene, CDR1 is MNHEY and CDR2 is SMNVEV (reference sequence). The CDR3 spells CASSLSPPSGGTYNEQFF. CDR3 DNA sequence: TGTGCCAGCAGTTTATCTCCCCCGAGCGGGGGCACCTACAATGAGCAGTTCTTC.

This clone appeared a few times. The V and J genes are TRBV5-4 and TRBJ2-3; D might be TRBD1 (6 bases). The CDR3 has 14 amino acids. Germline V gene data show CDR1 as SGHNT and CDR2 as YYREEE (reference sequence). Trimming left V 5 bases short and J 1 base short, with 11 bases between. CDR3 DNA sequence: TGTGCCAGCAGTTGGACAGAGGGCACAGATACGCAGTATTTT. The encoded protein is CASSWTEGTDTQYF.

This clone was seen a handful of times. CDR3 sequence (DNA): TGTGCCAGCAGCTCAAACAGGGGTCAGAGTACGCAGTATTTT. It is translated as CASSSNRGQSTQYF. The chain has TRBV7-2 and TRBJ2-3; 7 bases align to TRBD1. With V trimmed by 4 bases and J by 8 bases, 9 bases remained unmatched. Germline-derived CDR1 and CDR2 are SGHTA and FQGNSA. This CDR3 is built from 14 residues. Using reference TRBV7-2 and TRBJ2-3 for the parts outside the CDR3, the full variable domain is GAGVSQSPSNKVTEKGKDVELRCDPISGHTALYWYRQSLGQGLEFLIYFQGNSAPDKSGLPSDRFSAERTGGSVSTLTIQRTQQEDSAVYLCASSSNRGQSTQYFGPGTRLTVL.

This chain uses TRBV5-6 with TRBJ1-5, with 7 bases that match TRBD1. V lost 4 bases and J lost 4; bases outside the gene matches: 11. CDR1 and CDR2 from the germline V gene are SGHDT and YYEEEE. The length of the CDR3 is 16 residues. CDR3 protein: CASSRTRDRRNQPQHF. In DNA form, the CDR3 reads TGTGCCAGCAGCCGAACCCGGGACAGACGAAATCAGCCCCAGCATTTT.

V is TRBV6-6 and J is TRBJ1-2, with 7 bases identical to TRBD1. With 5 bases clipped from V and 1 base from J, the junction kept 7 bases outside the gene matches. The CDR3 runs to 15 residues. CDR1 and CDR2 (germline): MNHNY, SVGAGI (reference sequence). CDR3 sequence reads: CASSKHRGVNYGYTF. The CDR3 DNA sequence: TGTGCCAGCAGTAAGCACAGGGGAGTTAACTATGGCTACACCTTC.

This chain links TRBV30 with TRBJ1-2; a possible D gene is TRBD1 (5 bases). V gave up 1 base and J gave up 7 bases, with 13 bases separating them. The germline V gene encodes CDR1 GTSNPN and CDR2 SVGIG (reference sequence). CDR3 size: 13 residues. CDR3 residues: CAWSAGTRAGYTF. CDR3 coding DNA: TGTGCCTGGAGTGCCGGGACTCGAGCTGGCTACACCTTC.

V usage is TRBV29-1 and J usage is TRBJ2-3; 9 bases fit TRBD2. Per the germline V gene, CDR1 is SQVTM and CDR2 is ANQGSEA. The CDR3 extends over 16 amino acids. The J segment lost 3 bases and the V segment lost 6 bases, leaving 13 bases of the junction unmatched. The CDR3 sequence: CSVGSGSGFETDTQYF. The CDR3 DNA is TGCAGCGTAGGTAGCGGGAGCGGCTTCGAGACAGATACGCAGTATTTT.